This TCR beta chain came from a study of lymphopenia after photon versus proton radiotherapy. Findings and limits, study-wide: Post-nadir TCR diversity decline inversely tracked overall survival among those who died. Post-nadir diversity loss with photons came from oligoclonal expansion, particularly CD8+ Temra cells. Proton therapy kept repertoires fairly stable, unlike photons, which gained effector/memory cells. Better survival with proton therapy was suggested as possible, not demonstrated.

Libraries were prepared by immunoSEQ multiplex PCR; TCRdb keeps only in-frame clonotypes and omits some of them. This table has fewer than 20,000 clones, about 92% appearing once. Per germline, CDR1 MGHRA and CDR2 YSYEKL. This CDR3 comprises 20 residues. V gave up 0 bases and J gave up 4 bases, with 27 bases separating them. Comment on this clone: Its antigen remains unidentified.

The material was peripheral blood, obtained from a patient treated with photon-based radiotherapy. This chain joins TRBV4-1 and TRBJ1-1; tentatively, D is TRBD1 (5 bases). The TCR was taken from a middle-aged woman with cholangiocarcinoma. Written as DNA, the CDR3 is TGCGCCAGCAGCCAAGATCTAGGGTCGTTTAAGGGGAGAAGATCCACTGAAGCTTTCTTT. Translated, it gives CASSQDLGSFKGRRSTEAFF.